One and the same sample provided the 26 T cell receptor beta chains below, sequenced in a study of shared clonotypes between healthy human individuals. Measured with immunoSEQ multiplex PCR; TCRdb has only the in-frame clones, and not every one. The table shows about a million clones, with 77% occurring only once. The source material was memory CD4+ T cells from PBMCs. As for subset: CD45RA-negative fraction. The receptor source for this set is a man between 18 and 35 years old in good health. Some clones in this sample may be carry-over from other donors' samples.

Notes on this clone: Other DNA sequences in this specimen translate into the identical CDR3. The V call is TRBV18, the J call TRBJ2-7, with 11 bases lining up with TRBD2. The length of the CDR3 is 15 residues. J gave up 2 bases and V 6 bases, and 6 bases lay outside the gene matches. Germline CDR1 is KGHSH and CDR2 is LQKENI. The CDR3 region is CASSPGTSGTYEQYF. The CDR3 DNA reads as TGTGCCAGCTCCCCTGGGACTAGCGGAACCTACGAGCAGTACTTC.

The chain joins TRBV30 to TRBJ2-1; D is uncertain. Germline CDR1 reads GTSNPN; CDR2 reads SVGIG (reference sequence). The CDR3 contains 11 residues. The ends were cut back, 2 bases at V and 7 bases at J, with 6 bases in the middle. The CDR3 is CAWSIPNEQFF. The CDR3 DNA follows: TGTGCCTGGAGTATACCAAATGAGCAGTTCTTC.

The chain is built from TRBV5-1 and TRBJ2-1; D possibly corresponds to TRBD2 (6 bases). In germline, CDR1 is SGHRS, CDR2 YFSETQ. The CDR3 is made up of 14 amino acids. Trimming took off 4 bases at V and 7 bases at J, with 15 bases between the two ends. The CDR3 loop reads CASSPGTLGNEQFF. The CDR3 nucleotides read TGCGCCAGCAGCCCTGGGACTCTCGGAAATGAGCAGTTCTTC.

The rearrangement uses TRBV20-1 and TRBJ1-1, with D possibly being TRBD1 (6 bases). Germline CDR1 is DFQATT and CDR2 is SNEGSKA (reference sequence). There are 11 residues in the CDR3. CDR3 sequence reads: CSARTATEAFF. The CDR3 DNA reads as TGCAGCGCCCGGACAGCCACTGAAGCTTTCTTT.

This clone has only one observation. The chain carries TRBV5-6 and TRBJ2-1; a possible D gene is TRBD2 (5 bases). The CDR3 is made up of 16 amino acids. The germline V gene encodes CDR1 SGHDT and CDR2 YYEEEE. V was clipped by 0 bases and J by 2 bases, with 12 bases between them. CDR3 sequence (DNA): TGTGCCAGCAGCTTGGGGGGAGTACCTGCCTACAATGAGCAGTTCTTC. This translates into CASSLGGVPAYNEQFF.

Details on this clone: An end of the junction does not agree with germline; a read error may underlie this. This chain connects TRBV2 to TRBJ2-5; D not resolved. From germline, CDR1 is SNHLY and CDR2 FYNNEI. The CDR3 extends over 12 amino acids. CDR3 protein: CASQITQGTQYF. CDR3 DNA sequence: TGTGCCAGCCAAATTACCCAAGGGACCCAGTACTTC.

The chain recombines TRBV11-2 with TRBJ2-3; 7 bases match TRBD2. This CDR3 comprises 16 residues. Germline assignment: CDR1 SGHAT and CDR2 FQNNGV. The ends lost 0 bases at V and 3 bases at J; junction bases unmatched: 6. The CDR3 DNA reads TGTGCCAGCAGCTTAGATCGCGGGGGTGGAACAGATACGCAGTATTTT. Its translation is CASSLDRGGGTDTQYF.

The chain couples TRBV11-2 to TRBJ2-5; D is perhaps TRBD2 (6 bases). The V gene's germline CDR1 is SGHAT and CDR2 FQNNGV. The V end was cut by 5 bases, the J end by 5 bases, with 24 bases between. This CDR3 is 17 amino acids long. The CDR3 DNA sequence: TGTGCCAGCAGCCCTGGGAGCTCTGCGGGATCGATGGAGACCCAGTACTTC. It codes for CASSPGSSAGSMETQYF.

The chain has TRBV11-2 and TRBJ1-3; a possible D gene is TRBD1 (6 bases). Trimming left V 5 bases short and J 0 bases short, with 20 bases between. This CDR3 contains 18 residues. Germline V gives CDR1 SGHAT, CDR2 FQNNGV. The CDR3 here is CASSKSPRGPHSGNTIYF. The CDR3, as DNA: TGTGCCAGCAGCAAGAGTCCACGGGGGCCGCACTCTGGAAACACCATATATTTT.

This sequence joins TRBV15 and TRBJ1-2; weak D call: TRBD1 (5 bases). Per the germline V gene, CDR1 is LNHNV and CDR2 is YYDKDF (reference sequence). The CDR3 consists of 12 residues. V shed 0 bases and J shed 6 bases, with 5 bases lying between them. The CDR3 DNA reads TGTGCCACCAGCAGAGACAGGGATGGCTACACCTTC. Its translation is CATSRDRDGYTF.

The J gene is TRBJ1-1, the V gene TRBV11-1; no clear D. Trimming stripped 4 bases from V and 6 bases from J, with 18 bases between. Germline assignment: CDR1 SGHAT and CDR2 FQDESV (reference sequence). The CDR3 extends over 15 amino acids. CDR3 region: CASSSSWARTPEAFF. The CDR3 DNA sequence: TGTGCCAGCAGCTCCTCCTGGGCCCGAACCCCTGAAGCTTTCTTT.

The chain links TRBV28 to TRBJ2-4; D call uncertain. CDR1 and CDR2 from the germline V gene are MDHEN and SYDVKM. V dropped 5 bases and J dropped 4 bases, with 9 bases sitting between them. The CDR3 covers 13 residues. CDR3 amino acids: CASSPPPKNIQYF. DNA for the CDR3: TGTGCCAGCAGTCCCCCCCCTAAAAACATTCAGTACTTC.

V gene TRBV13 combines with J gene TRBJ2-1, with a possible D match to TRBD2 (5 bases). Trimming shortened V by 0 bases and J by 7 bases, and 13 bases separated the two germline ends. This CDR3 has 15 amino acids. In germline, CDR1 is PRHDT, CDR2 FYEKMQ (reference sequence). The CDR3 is CASSLGGPAGNEQFF. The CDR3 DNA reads TGTGCCAGCAGCTTAGGAGGACCCGCGGGTAATGAGCAGTTCTTC.

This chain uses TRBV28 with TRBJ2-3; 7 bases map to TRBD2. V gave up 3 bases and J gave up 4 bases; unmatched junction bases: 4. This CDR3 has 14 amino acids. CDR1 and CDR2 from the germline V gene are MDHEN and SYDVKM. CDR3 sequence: CASSLAGAADTQYF. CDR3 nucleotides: TGTGCCAGCAGTTTGGCGGGAGCAGCAGATACGCAGTATTTT.

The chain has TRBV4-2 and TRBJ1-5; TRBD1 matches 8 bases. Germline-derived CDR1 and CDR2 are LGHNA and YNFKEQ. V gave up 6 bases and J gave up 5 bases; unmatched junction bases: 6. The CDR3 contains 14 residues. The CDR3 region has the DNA TGTGCCAGCAGACGTTCAGGGGGCGATCAGCCCCAGCATTTT. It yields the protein CASRRSGGDQPQHF.

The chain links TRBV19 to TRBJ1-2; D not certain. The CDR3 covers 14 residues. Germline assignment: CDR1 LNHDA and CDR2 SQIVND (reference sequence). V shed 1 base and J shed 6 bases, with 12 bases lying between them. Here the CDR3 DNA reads TGTGCCAGTAGTATAGTCGGCGCTGGGGATGGCTACACCTTC. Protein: CASSIVGAGDGYTF.

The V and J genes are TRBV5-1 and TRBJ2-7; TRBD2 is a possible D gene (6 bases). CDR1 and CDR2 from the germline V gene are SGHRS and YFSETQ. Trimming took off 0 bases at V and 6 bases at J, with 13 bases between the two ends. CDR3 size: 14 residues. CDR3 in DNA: TGCGCCAGCAGCTTGGAGTCGGGGGTAGGCGAGCAGTACTTC. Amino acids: CASSLESGVGEQYF.

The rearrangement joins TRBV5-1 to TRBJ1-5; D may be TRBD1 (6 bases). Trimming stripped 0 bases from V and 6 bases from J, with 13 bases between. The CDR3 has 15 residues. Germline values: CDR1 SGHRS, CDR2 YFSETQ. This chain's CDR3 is CASSLGSGDGQPQHF. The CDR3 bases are TGCGCCAGCAGCTTGGGGTCAGGGGATGGTCAGCCCCAGCATTTT.

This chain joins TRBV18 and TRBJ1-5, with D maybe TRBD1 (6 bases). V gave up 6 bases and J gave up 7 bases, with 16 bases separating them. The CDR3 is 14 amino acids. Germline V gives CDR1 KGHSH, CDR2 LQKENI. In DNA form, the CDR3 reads TGTGCCAGCTCCCCTGGGACAATTCGCCAGCCCCAGCATTTT. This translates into CASSPGTIRQPQHF.

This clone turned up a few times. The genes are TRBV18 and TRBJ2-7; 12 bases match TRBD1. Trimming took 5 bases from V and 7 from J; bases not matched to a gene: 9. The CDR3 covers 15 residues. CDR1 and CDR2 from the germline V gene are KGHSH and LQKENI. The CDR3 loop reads CASSTGTGGEKEQYF. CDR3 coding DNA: TGTGCCAGCTCAACCGGGACAGGGGGCGAGAAAGAGCAGTACTTC.

CDR3 sequence reads: CASRPDGGRETQYF. The CDR3 DNA sequence: TGTGCCAGCAGACCCGATGGGGGGCGAGAGACCCAGTACTTC. The genes are TRBV2 and TRBJ2-5; D may match TRBD1 or TRBD2 (6 bases each). V was pared by 6 bases and J by 4 bases, with 15 bases between. CDR1 SNHLY and CDR2 FYNNEI come from the germline V gene. The CDR3 sequence is 14 residues long.

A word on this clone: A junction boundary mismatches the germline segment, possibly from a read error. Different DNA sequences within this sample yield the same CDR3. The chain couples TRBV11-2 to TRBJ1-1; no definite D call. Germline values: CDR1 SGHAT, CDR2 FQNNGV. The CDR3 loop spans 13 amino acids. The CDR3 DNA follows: TGTGCCAGCAGCCCTCAACCGAACACTGAAGCCTTCTTT. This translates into CASSPQPNTEAFF.

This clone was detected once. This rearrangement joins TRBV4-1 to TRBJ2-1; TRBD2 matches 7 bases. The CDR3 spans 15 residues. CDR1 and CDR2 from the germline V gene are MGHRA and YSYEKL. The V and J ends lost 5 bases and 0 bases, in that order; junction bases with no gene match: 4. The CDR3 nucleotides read TGCGCCAGCAGCTCTCGCGGGAGCTCCTACAATGAGCAGTTCTTC. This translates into CASSSRGSSYNEQFF.

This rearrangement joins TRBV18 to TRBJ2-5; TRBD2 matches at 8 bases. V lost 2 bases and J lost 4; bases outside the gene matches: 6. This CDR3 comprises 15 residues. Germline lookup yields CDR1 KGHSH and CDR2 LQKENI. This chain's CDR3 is CASSPSGSGRETQYF. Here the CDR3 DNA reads TGTGCCAGCTCACCAAGCGGGAGTGGGAGAGAGACCCAGTACTTC.

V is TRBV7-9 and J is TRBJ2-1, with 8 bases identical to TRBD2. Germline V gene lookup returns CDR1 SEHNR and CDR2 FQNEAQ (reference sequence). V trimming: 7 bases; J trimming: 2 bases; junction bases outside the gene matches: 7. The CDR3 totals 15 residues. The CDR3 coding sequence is TGTGCCAGCACAAAACAGCGGGAGCCCTACAATGAGCAGTTCTTC. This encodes CASTKQREPYNEQFF.

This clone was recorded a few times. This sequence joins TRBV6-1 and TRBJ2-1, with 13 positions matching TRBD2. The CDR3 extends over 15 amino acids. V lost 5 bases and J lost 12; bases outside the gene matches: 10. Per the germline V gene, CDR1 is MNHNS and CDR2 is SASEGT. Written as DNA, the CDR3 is TGTGCCAGCAGTTGGACTAGCGGGAGTCCGGGCTCGCAGTTCTTC. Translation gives CASSWTSGSPGSQFF.